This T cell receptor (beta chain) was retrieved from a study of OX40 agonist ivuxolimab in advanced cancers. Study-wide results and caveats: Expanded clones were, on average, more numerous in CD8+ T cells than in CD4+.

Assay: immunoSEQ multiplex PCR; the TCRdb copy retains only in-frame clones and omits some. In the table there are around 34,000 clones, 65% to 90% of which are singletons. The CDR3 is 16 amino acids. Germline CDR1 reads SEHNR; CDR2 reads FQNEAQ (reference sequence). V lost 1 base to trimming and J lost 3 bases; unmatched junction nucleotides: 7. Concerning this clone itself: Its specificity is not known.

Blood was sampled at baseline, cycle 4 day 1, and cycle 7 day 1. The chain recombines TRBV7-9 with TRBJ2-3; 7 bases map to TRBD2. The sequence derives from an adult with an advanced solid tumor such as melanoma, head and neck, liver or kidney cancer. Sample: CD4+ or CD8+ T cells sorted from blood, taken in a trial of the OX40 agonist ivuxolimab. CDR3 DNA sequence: TGTGCCAGCAGCTTAGACGGGAGGAGTTGGACAGATACGCAGTATTTT. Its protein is CASSLDGRSWTDTQYF.